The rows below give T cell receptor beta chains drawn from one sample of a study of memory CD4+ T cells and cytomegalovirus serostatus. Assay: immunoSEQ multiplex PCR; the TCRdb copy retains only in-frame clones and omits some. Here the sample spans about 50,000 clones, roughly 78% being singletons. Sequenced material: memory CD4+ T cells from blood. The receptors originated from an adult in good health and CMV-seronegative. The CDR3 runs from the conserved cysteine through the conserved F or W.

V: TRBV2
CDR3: CASRYTTNTEAFF

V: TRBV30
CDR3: CAWSATSGDSQTQYF

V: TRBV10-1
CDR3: CASSESGLAGGNEQFF

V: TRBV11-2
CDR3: CASSSRGRGWGETQYF

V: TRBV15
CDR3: CATSRDLGGNEQFF

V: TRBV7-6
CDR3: CASSAEDRAAGELFF

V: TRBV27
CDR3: CASSFASKGSGELFF

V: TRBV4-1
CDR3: CASSQRLAGADEQFF

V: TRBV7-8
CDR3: CASSLGSTADTQYF

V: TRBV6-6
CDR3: CASSSSGGKRTREQFF

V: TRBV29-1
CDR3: CSVTSRLGTEAFF

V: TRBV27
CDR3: CASSPAGDPNEKLFF

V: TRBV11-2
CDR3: CASSLENRGTDTQYF

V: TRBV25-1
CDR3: CASSTSSPQTNTEAFF

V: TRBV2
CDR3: CASSVVASGGSGELFF

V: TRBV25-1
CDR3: CASRAGASNIQYF

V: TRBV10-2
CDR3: CASRGVHEQFF

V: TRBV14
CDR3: CASSQDRGTRLNNEQFF

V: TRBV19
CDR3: CASSIEMGYSNQPQHF

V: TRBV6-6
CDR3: CASSSRGLEAFF

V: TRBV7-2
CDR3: CASSSRQFNQPQHF

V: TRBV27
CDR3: CASSLKREGYEQYF

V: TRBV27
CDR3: CASSLRGLARNTGELFF

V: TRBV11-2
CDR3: CASPTGPNTGELFF

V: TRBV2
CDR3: CASRAWGREGPETQYF

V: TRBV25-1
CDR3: CASSDPTGTQETQYF

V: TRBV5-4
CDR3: CASSPVPGQDVSEKLFF

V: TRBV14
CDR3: CASSRVAGGHYNEQFF

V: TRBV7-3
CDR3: CASSLGTGVADTQYF

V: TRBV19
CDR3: CASSMLDFGNQPQHF

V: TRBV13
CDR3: CASSPPGAPYNEQFF

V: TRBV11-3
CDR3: CASSPGLAGPTSTDTQYF

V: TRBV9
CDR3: CASSPPLGLANVLTF

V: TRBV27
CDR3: CASSPRPTSNQPQHF

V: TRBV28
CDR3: CASSLQGPLHF

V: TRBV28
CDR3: CASTIYKDTGELFF

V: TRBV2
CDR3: CASSGQGYNEQFF

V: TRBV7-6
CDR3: CASSRGVADGTGELFF

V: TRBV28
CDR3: CASSSPLGHGAYGYTF

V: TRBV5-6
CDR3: CASSLRGISEQYF